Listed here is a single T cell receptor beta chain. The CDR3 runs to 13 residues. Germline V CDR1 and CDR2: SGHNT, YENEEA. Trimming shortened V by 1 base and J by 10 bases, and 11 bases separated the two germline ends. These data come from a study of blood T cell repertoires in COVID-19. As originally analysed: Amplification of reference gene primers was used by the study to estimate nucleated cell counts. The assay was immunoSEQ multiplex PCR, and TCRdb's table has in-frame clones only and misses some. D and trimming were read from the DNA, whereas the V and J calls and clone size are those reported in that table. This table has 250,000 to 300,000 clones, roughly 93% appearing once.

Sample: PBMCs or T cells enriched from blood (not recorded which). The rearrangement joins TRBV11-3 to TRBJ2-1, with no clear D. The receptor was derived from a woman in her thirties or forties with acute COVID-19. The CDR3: CASSLVPVSEQFF. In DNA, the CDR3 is TGTGCCAGCAGCTTAGTACCAGTATCGGAGCAGTTCTTC.